This passage covers 7 T cell receptor beta chains from one sample sequenced in a study of tumor T cells in aggressive B-cell lymphoma. Clones were sequenced by immunoSEQ multiplex PCR, and TCRdb holds only the in-frame ones, with some missing. The data show thousands of clones, 80% to 90% seen once. Sequencing used tumor tissue. The receptors were sampled from an adult with diffuse large B cell lymphoma.

A few counts support this clone. The chain employs TRBV18 and TRBJ1-5, with D tentatively TRBD1 (6 bases). The V end was cut by 3 bases, the J end by 6 bases, with 12 bases between. The CDR3 loop spans 14 amino acids. Germline values: CDR1 KGHSH, CDR2 LQKENI. The CDR3 loop reads CASSPRQGFQPQHF. The CDR3 DNA reads TGTGCCAGCTCACCCCGGCAGGGGTTTCAGCCCCAGCATTTT.

V usage is TRBV9 and J usage is TRBJ2-1; 7 bases align to TRBD1. The CDR3 consists of 14 residues. V trimming: 6 bases; J trimming: 1 base; junction bases outside the gene matches: 4. Germline V CDR1 and CDR2: SGDLS, YYNGEE. The CDR3 is CASNPTGSYNEQFF. CDR3 nucleotides: TGTGCCAGCAACCCGACAGGGTCCTACAATGAGCAGTTCTTC.

The chain is built from TRBV27 and TRBJ1-5; maybe TRBD1 (5 bases). CDR1 is MNHEY, CDR2 SMNVEV, per germline (reference sequence). This CDR3 spans 13 amino acids. The ends were cut back, 2 bases at V and 3 bases at J, with 5 bases in the middle. CDR3 amino acids: CASSLGANQPQHF. The CDR3 nucleotides read TGTGCCAGCAGTTTAGGGGCCAATCAGCCCCAGCATTTT.

The chain couples TRBV7-2 to TRBJ1-5; D not resolved. The CDR3 contains 13 residues. Germline loops: CDR1 SGHTA, CDR2 FQGNSA. Trimming took 5 bases from V and 1 from J, leaving 6 bases between them. CDR3 region: CASSPGSNQPQHF. CDR3 in DNA: TGTGCCAGCAGCCCCGGGAGCAATCAGCCCCAGCATTTT.

V usage is TRBV10-2 and J usage is TRBJ1-1; 8 positions match TRBD1. This CDR3 region has 14 residues. V dropped 4 bases and J dropped 0; count of bases not matched to a gene: 1. From germline, CDR1 is WSHSY and CDR2 SAAADI. The CDR3 nucleotides read TGCGCCAGCAGTGGGACAGGGATGAACACTGAAGCTTTCTTT. Translating gives CASSGTGMNTEAFF.

This clone was found once. V is TRBV19 and J is TRBJ2-4; 7 nucleotides match TRBD1. In germline, CDR1 is LNHDA, CDR2 SQIVND (reference sequence). CDR3 size: 16 residues. The V segment lost 5 bases and the J segment 3 bases; nucleotides outside the gene matches: 10. The CDR3 coding sequence is TGTGCCAGTAGTCCCGGAGGACAGGTCAGCAAAAACATTCAGTACTTC. Its protein is CASSPGGQVSKNIQYF.

The rearrangement joins TRBV4-3 to TRBJ1-6, with D hard to call. CDR1 is LGHNA and CDR2 is YSLEER in the germline V gene. The germline V and J ends were trimmed by 0 bases and 9 bases, with 3 bases remaining between them. The CDR3 covers 12 residues. The CDR3, as DNA: TGCGCCAGCAGCCAAGACAGTTCACCCCTCCACTTT. This gives the protein CASSQDSSPLHF.